This TCR beta chain derives from a study of T cells expressing NK-cell markers. Study in general: Seven HCMV-seropositive donors and one seronegative donor made up the eight sequenced donors.

Germline V lookup: CDR1 LGHNA, CDR2 YNFKEQ. This CDR3 has 18 amino acids. Study-wide points: The leading position in the CD3+CD56-NKG2C+ fraction of several donors also went to these clonotypes. NKG2C+ dominant clonotype frequencies in five to seven donors were about 1.0-7.5% of CD8+ T cells.

Regarding this clonotype: Antigen: not known.

TCR beta cDNA was made by 5'RACE template switching with UMIs. TCRdb reprocessed the 5' RACE reads and stores each CDR3 protein as one record, lacking DNA. This sample's clone table lists over 120,000 distinct CDR3 sequences. The sequenced sample was blood T cells: a sorted CD56 or NKG2C T cell subset, CD4+ or CD8+ T cells, or bulk PBMC T cells (not recorded which). V usage is TRBV4-2 and J usage is TRBJ1-2; TCRdb reports TRBD1, a call that lacks DNA to check it against. This clonotype was obtained from a man between 18 and 35 years old in good health. The CDR3 sequence: CASSPTQEGVLANYGYTF.